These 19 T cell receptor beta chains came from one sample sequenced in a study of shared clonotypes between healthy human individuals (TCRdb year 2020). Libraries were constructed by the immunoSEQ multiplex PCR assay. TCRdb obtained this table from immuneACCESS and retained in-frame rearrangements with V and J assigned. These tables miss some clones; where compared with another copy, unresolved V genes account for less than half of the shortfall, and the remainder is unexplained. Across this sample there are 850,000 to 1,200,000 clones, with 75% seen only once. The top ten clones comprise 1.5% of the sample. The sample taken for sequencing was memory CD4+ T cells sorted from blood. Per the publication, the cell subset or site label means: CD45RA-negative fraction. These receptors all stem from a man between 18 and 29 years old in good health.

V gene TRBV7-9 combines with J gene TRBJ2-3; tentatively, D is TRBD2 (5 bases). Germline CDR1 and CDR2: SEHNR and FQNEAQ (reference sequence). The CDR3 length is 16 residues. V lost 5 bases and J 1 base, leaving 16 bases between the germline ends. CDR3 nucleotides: TGTGCCAGCAGCGAAATGAGGGTTTGGGGCACAGATACGCAGTATTTT. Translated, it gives CASSEMRVWGTDTQYF.

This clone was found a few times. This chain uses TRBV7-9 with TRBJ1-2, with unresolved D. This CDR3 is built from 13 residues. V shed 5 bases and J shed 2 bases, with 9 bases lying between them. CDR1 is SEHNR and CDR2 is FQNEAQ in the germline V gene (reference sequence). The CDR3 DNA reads TGTGCCAGCAGCCCCAGTGTGAACTATGGCTACACCTTC. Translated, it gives CASSPSVNYGYTF.

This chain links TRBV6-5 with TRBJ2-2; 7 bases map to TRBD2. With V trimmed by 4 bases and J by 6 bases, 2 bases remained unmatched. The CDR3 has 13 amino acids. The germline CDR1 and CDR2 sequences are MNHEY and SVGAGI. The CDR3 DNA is TGTGCCAGCAGTTGGCGGGAGTCCGGGGAGCTGTTTTTT. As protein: CASSWRESGELFF.

The CDR3 here is CASSPGSGSVNNEQFF. The CDR3 DNA follows: TGTGCCAGCAGTCCAGGTAGCGGGAGTGTCAACAATGAGCAGTTCTTC. The chain couples TRBV2 to TRBJ2-1, with TRBD2 identical over 9 bases. Germline V gene sequence: CDR1 SNHLY, CDR2 FYNNEI. V was clipped by 5 bases and J by 5 bases; unmatched bases: 10. The CDR3 spans 16 residues.

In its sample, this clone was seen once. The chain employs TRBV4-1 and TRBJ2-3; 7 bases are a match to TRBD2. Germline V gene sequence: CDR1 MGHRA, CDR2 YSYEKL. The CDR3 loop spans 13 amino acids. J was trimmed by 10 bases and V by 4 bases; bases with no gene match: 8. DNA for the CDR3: TGCGCCAGCAGCCGCGCCGCGGGGGAATCGCAGTATTTT. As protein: CASSRAAGESQYF.

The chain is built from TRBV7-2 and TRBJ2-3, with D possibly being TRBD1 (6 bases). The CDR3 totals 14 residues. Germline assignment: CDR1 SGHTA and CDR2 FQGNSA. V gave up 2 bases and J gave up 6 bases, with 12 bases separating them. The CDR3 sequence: CASSLRGMGDTQYF. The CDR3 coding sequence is TGTGCCAGCAGCTTAAGGGGGATGGGGGATACGCAGTATTTT.

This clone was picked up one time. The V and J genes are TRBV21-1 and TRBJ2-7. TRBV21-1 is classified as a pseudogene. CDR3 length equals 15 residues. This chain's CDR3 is CASSKAQRNRYEQYF. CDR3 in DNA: TGTGCCAGCAGCAAAGCGCAACGAAATAGGTACGAGCAGTACTTC.

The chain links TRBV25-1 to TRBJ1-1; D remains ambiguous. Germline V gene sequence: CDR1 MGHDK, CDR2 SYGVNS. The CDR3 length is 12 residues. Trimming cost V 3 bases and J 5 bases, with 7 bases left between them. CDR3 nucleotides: TGTGCCAGCAGTGATTTGGGGACTGAAGCTTTCTTT. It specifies CASSDLGTEAFF.

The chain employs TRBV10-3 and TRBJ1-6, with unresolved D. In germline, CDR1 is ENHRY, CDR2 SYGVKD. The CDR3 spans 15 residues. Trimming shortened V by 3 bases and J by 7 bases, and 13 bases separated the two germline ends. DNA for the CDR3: TGTGCCATCAGTGACACGGGCGCGGTAAATTCACCCCTCCACTTT. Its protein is CAISDTGAVNSPLHF.

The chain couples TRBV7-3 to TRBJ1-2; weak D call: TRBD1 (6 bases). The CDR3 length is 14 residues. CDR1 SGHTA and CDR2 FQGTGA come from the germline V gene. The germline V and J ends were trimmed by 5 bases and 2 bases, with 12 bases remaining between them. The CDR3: CASSNTGQNYGYTF. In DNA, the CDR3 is TGTGCCAGCAGCAACACAGGACAGAACTATGGCTACACCTTC.

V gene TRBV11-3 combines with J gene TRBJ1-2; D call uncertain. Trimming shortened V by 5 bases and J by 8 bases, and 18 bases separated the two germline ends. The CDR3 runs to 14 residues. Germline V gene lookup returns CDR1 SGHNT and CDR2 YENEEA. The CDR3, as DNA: TGTGCCAGCAGCGTCCAAGGCCCTCTCGAGGGCTACACCTTC. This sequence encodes CASSVQGPLEGYTF.

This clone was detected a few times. The chain's CDR3 is CAWSWQNTEAFF. The CDR3 DNA follows: TGTGCCTGGAGTTGGCAGAACACTGAAGCTTTCTTT. This chain uses TRBV30 with TRBJ1-1; the D is unclear. Trimming removed 2 bases at V and 1 base at J, with 5 bases between. Germline CDR1 GTSNPN, CDR2 SVGIG (reference sequence). The CDR3 contains 12 residues.

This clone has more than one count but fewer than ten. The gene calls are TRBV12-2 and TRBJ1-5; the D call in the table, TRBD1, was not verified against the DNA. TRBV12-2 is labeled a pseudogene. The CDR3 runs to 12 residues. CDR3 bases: TGTGCAAGTCGCCCAGGCCGCGACATCCAGCATTTT. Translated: CASRPGRDIQHF.

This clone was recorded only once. CDR3 sequence (DNA): TGTGCCAGCAGTCGACAGGGTCTCAACGAGCAGTACTTC. It translates to CASSRQGLNEQYF. The chain employs TRBV6-6 and TRBJ2-7; TRBD1 aligns across 7 bases. J was trimmed by 5 bases and V by 5 bases; bases with no gene match: 6. The CDR3 consists of 13 residues. Germline V gives CDR1 MNHNY, CDR2 SVGAGI (reference sequence).

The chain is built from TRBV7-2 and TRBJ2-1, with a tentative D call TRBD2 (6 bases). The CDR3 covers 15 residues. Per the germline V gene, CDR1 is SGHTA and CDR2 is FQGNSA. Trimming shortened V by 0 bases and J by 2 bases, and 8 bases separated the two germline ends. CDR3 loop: CASSLAWGAYNEQFF. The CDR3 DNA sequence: TGTGCCAGCAGCTTAGCATGGGGGGCCTACAATGAGCAGTTCTTC.

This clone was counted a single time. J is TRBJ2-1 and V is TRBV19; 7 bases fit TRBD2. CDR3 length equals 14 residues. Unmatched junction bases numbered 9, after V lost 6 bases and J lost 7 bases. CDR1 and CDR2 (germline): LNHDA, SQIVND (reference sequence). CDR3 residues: CASSREGQLNEQFF. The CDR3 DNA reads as TGTGCCAGTAGCAGGGAGGGCCAGCTAAATGAGCAGTTCTTC.

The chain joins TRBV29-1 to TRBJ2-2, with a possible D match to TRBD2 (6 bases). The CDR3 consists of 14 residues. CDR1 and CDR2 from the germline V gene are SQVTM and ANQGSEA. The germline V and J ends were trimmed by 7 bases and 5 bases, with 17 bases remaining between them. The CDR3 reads CSAQRGRGTGELFF. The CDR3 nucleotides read TGCAGCGCCCAACGGGGGAGAGGGACCGGGGAGCTGTTTTTT.

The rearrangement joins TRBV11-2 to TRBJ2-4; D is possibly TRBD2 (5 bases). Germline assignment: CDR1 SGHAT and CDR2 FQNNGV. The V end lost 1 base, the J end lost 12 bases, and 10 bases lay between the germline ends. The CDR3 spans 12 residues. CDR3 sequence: CASSLGGPTQYF. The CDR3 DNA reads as TGTGCCAGCAGCTTAGGAGGGCCAACTCAGTACTTC.

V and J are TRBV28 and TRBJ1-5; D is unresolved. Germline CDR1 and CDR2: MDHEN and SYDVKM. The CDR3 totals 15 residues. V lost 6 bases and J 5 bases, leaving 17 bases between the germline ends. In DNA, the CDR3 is TGTGCCAGCAGGCCGGATTCGGGGAGTTATCAGCCCCAGCATTTT. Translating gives CASRPDSGSYQPQHF.